A selection of T cell receptor beta chains follows, all from one sample in a study of OX40 agonist ivuxolimab in advanced cancers. This table comes from immunoSEQ multiplex PCR, and its TCRdb copy is limited to in-frame clones, with some not included. The sample holds 53,000 or so clones; about four fifths are singletons and the top ten take approximately 13%. The sample consisted of CD4+ or CD8+ T cells sorted from blood, taken in a trial of the OX40 agonist ivuxolimab. Receptors were obtained from an adult with an advanced solid tumor such as melanoma, head and neck, liver or kidney cancer. CDR3s include the opening cysteine and the closing phenylalanine or tryptophan. The order of the fields is D gene, clone size, J gene, V gene, CDR3 DNA, CDR3 protein. The D gene is left open where the match is weak. Expanded clones get a size class; other rows say once, few or many, or leave the size out.

>TRBD2|-|TRBJ2-7|TRBV7-6
TGTGCCAGCAGCTTAGGGGGAGGGAGACCCTACGAGCAGTACTTC
CASSLGGGRPYEQYF
>TRBD1|-|TRBJ2-2|TRBV18
TGTGCCAGCTCACCCCAGACAGGGACGAACACCGGGGAGCTGTTTTTT
CASSPQTGTNTGELFF
>-|-|TRBJ1-5|TRBV10-3
TGTGCCATCAGTGAATTAGGGCAGCCCCAGCATTTT
CAISELGQPQHF
>-|-|TRBJ1-1|TRBV30
TGTGCCTGGAGTGTTTTATCCCCGAACACTGAAGCTTTCTTT
CAWSVLSPNTEAFF
>-|-|TRBJ1-5|TRBV11-1
TGTGCCAGCAGCCCAGGGCACTCGCAGCCCCAGCATTTT
CASSPGHSQPQHF
>TRBD1|-|TRBJ1-3|TRBV2
TGTGCCAGCAGCCCCAGGGGGGGCGGGACGGGAAACACCATATATTTT
CASSPRGGGTGNTIYF
>-|-|TRBJ2-3|TRBV7-2
TGTGCCAGCAGCTTGGTCCCAGATACGCAGTATTTT
CASSLVPDTQYF
>TRBD2|-|TRBJ2-1|TRBV27
TGTGCCAGCAGCCAGACTAGCGGGAGGTACAATGAGCAGTTCTTC
CASSQTSGRYNEQFF
>-|-|TRBJ2-1|TRBV5-1
TGCGCCAGCAGCTTGGCCGCCGGGACCGCCGCCCTCAATGAGCAGTTCTTC
CASSLAAGTAALNEQFF
>-|once|TRBJ2-1|TRBV18
TGTGCCAGCTCACCACCTCCGGCAGGACCTACTAGGCAGTTCTTC
CASSPPPAGPTRQFF
>-|once|TRBJ2-1|TRBV28
TGTGCCAGCAGTCCAACGTCCAGCTCCTACAATGAGCAGTTCTTC
CASSPTSSSYNEQFF
>-|-|TRBJ1-1|TRBV5-6
TGTGCCAGCAGCTTGCCAGGTTCGAACACTGAAGCTTTCTTT
CASSLPGSNTEAFF
>TRBD1|-|TRBJ1-5|TRBV2
TGTGCCAGCAGTGACGTCACAGGGGTAAGGCAGCCCCAGCATTTT
CASSDVTGVRQPQHF
>TRBD1|-|TRBJ1-2|TRBV18
TGTGCCAGCTCACCAGCGGGACAGACTAACTATGGCTACACCTTC
CASSPAGQTNYGYTF
>-|once|TRBJ2-2|TRBV28
TGTGCCAGCAGTGCGTACACCGGGGAGCTGTTTTTT
CASSAYTGELFF
>TRBD2|-|TRBJ2-5|TRBV29-1
TGCAGCGTCCTACTAGCGGGAGGCCTCCAAGAGACCCAGTACTTC
CSVLLAGGLQETQYF
>-|-|TRBJ1-2|TRBV2
TGTGCCAGCAGTGAGGACGGCCCCTATGGCTACACCTTC
CASSEDGPYGYTF
>-|once|TRBJ1-3|TRBV7-2
TGTGCCAGCAGCTTAGTACAGGGAGCCTCTGGAAACACCATATATTTT
CASSLVQGASGNTIYF
>-|once|TRBJ1-5|TRBV25-1
TGTGCCAGCAGTCCTGCCCAAGGAGGCAATCAGCCCCAGCATTTT
CASSPAQGGNQPQHF
>TRBD2|few|TRBJ2-7|TRBV9
TGTGCCAGCAGCGTAGGTAGCGGGAGGTCCACCTACGAGCAGTACTTC
CASSVGSGRSTYEQYF
>-|few|TRBJ2-2|TRBV5-6
TGTGCCAGCAGCTTAATAAGGGCGTCGAACACCGGGGAGCTGTTTTTT
CASSLIRASNTGELFF
>TRBD2|-|TRBJ2-7|TRBV5-4
TGTGCCAGCAGCTTGGCACTAGCGGGAGTCGGCGAGCAGTACTTC
CASSLALAGVGEQYF
>-|-|TRBJ2-1|TRBV19
TGTGCCAGTACCCTCCAGCCCGGGGGTGAGCAGTTCTTC
CASTLQPGGEQFF
>-|-|TRBJ1-1|TRBV19
TGTGCCAGCGGGACAAGGAACACTGAAGCTTTCTTT
CASGTRNTEAFF
>-|-|TRBJ2-2|TRBV2
TGTGCCAGCAGTGAAGTACTTGGCGGGGAGCTGTTTTTT
CASSEVLGGELFF
>TRBD2|-|TRBJ2-1|TRBV6-4
TGTGCCAGCACCCCAGGGGTAGCGGGAGAAAATGAGCAGTTCTTC
CASTPGVAGENEQFF
>TRBD1|-|TRBJ2-5|TRBV11-3
TGTGCCAGCAGCCGGGACAGGGATGAGACCCAGTACTTC
CASSRDRDETQYF
>TRBD1|-|TRBJ2-3|TRBV27
TGTGCCAGCAGACGGACAGGGAGGACAGATACGCAGTATTTT
CASRRTGRTDTQYF
>-|-|TRBJ2-1|TRBV27
TGTGCCAGCCCTCTGGCCGGGAGTAGGTATGAGCAGTTCTTC
CASPLAGSRYEQFF
>TRBD2|-|TRBJ2-7|TRBV2
TGTGCCAGCAGCCCAAGGACTAGCGGGATCTACGAGCAGTACTTC
CASSPRTSGIYEQYF
>-|-|TRBJ1-2|TRBV28
TGTGCCAGCAGTTTCTCCTATTCGGAGGGCTATGGCTACACCTTC
CASSFSYSEGYGYTF
>TRBD2|-|TRBJ2-1|TRBV19
TGTGCCAGTAGTATTTTAGCGGGAATCGATGAGCAGTTCTTC
CASSILAGIDEQFF
>-|once|TRBJ2-3|TRBV5-4
TGTGCCAGCAGCTTGTCTAGCGGCACAGATACGCAGTATTTT
CASSLSSGTDTQYF
>-|-|TRBJ2-6|TRBV28
TGTTTCAGGGGGGCTGGGGCCAACGTCCTGACTTTC
CFRGAGANVLTF